One sample yielded the 31 T cell receptor beta chains listed below, sequenced in a study of blood T cell repertoires in COVID-19. TCRdb's table, derived via immunoSEQ multiplex PCR, lists solely in-frame clones and lacks some. This sample has 150,000 to 200,000 clones, with about 88% found just once. Source material: peripheral blood. Every receptor here comes from a man younger than 30 with acute or convalescent COVID-19.

V gene TRBV6-6 combines with J gene TRBJ1-5; 7 bases match TRBD1. V was pared by 4 bases and J by 3 bases, with 6 bases of the junction left unmatched. Germline V gene lookup returns CDR1 MNHNY and CDR2 SVGAGI (reference sequence). The CDR3 extends over 15 amino acids. CDR3 DNA sequence: TGTGCCAGCAGTTCAACAGGGGCCGCCAATCAGCCCCAGCATTTT. This sequence encodes CASSSTGAANQPQHF.

The chain links TRBV6-5 to TRBJ2-3, with D perhaps matching TRBD1 (5 bases). Deletions cut 6 bases from V and 4 bases from J, with 14 bases between. The CDR3 contains 14 residues. Germline V lookup: CDR1 MNHEY, CDR2 SVGAGI. The CDR3 protein is CASSSLGVADTQYF. The DNA for the CDR3 is TGTGCCAGCAGCTCCCTAGGGGTGGCAGATACGCAGTATTTT.

V gene TRBV30 combines with J gene TRBJ2-5; possibly TRBD1 for D (6 bases). The ends were cut back, 8 bases at V and 1 base at J, with 14 bases in the middle. This CDR3 spans 13 amino acids. Germline-derived CDR1 and CDR2 are GTSNPN and SVGIG (reference sequence). The CDR3 sequence is CAGRQDLQETQYF. The CDR3 DNA reads TGTGCCGGAAGACAGGACCTCCAAGAGACCCAGTACTTC.

This chain uses TRBV7-3 with TRBJ2-1; possible D gene TRBD2, 7 bases. Germline V gene sequence: CDR1 SGHTA, CDR2 FQGTGA. CDR3 length equals 15 residues. Trimming took off 5 bases at V and 1 base at J, with 12 bases between the two ends. The CDR3 nucleotides read TGTGCCAGCAGCCCGGGGGGCCTTTCCTACAATGAGCAGTTCTTC. It encodes CASSPGGLSYNEQFF.

The chain links TRBV25-1 to TRBJ1-2; 8 nucleotides align to TRBD1. Per germline, CDR1 MGHDK and CDR2 SYGVNS. The CDR3 is 15 residues long. With V trimmed by 2 bases and J by 4 bases, 6 bases remained unmatched. The CDR3 DNA follows: TGTGCCAGCAGTGAAGGTGCCAGGGGGCCCTATGGCTACACCTTC. It codes for CASSEGARGPYGYTF.

The chain has TRBV3-1 (or the pseudogene TRBV3-2) and TRBJ2-7; D ambiguous. Trimming removed 0 bases at V and 2 bases at J, with 11 bases between. Germline loops: CDR1 LGHDT, CDR2 YNNKEL (reference sequence). CDR3 length equals 15 residues. The CDR3 spells CASSQEIYGPYEQYF. CDR3 coding DNA: TGTGCCAGCAGCCAAGAGATATACGGTCCCTACGAGCAGTACTTC.

The CDR3 nucleotides read TGTGCCAGTAGCCCCGGACAGAGCTACGAGCAGTACTTC. Translating gives CASSPGQSYEQYF. The rearrangement links TRBV19 to TRBJ2-7; TRBD1 is a possible D gene (6 bases). This CDR3 contains 13 residues. V was trimmed by 6 bases and J by 3 bases, leaving 12 bases between them. The germline V gene encodes CDR1 LNHDA and CDR2 SQIVND (reference sequence).

V usage is TRBV5-4 and J usage is TRBJ2-5; D might be TRBD2 (6 bases). Germline V gives CDR1 SGHNT, CDR2 YYREEE (reference sequence). This CDR3 has 18 amino acids. Trimming took 2 bases from V and 0 from J, leaving 20 bases between them. DNA for the CDR3: TGTGCCAGCAGCTTCGGGATTTTAGCGGAGACTCACCAAGAGACCCAGTACTTC. It encodes CASSFGILAETHQETQYF.

This chain links TRBV5-1 with TRBJ2-2; possibly TRBD1 for D (5 bases). The CDR3 extends over 15 amino acids. The V gene's germline CDR1 is SGHRS and CDR2 YFSETQ. With 2 bases removed from V and 3 bases from J, the gap between germline ends came to 11 bases. The CDR3, as DNA: TGCGCCAGCAGCTTATTCAGGGCTGACACCGGGGAGCTGTTTTTT. Residues: CASSLFRADTGELFF.

The V call is TRBV9, the J call TRBJ2-5; D might be TRBD2 (6 bases). V was trimmed by 4 bases and J by 5 bases, leaving 21 bases between them. CDR1 SGDLS and CDR2 YYNGEE come from the germline V gene. CDR3 length: 16 residues. CDR3 loop: CASSPSSGGGYETQYF. In DNA form, the CDR3 reads TGTGCCAGCAGCCCGAGTTCCGGTGGAGGGTACGAGACCCAGTACTTC.

The V gene is TRBV19, the J gene TRBJ1-5; 9 bases align to TRBD1. CDR1 is LNHDA and CDR2 is SQIVND in the germline V gene (reference sequence). V dropped 6 bases and J dropped 6; count of bases not matched to a gene: 3. This CDR3 is 13 amino acids long. CDR3 in amino acids: CASRQGAGQPQHF. CDR3 DNA sequence: TGTGCCAGTAGACAGGGGGCGGGTCAGCCCCAGCATTTT.

The V gene is TRBV19, the J gene TRBJ1-2; maybe TRBD1 (6 bases). The germline V gene has CDR1 LNHDA and CDR2 SQIVND (reference sequence). This CDR3 is 12 amino acids long. Trimming removed 5 bases from V and 8 bases from J, with 12 bases in between. The CDR3 nucleotides read TGTGCCAGTAGTTTGACAGGTGAAGGCTACACCTTC. Translating it yields CASSLTGEGYTF.

V is TRBV7-8 and J is TRBJ1-2; 7 bases fit TRBD1. Germline V gives CDR1 SGHVS, CDR2 FQNEAQ. This CDR3 has 16 residues. J lost 4 bases, V lost 5 bases, and 13 bases had no gene match. The CDR3, as DNA: TGTGCCAGCAGCCCCACACCACAGGGGATCGGCTATGGCTACACCTTC. Its translation: CASSPTPQGIGYGYTF.

The CDR3 DNA reads TGTGCCAGTAGTATAATACAGAACACTGAAGCTTTCTTT. It translates to CASSIIQNTEAFF. The gene calls are TRBV19 and TRBJ1-1; the D is unclear. The CDR3 runs to 13 residues. Germline V gene data show CDR1 as LNHDA and CDR2 as SQIVND (reference sequence). V lost 2 bases and J 1 base, leaving 5 bases between the germline ends.

This clone was seen once. The J gene is TRBJ1-6, the V gene TRBV28; 7 bases map to TRBD1. Germline trimming cut 3 bases from V and 6 bases from J; bases unmatched to any gene: 8. Germline-derived CDR1 and CDR2 are MDHEN and SYDVKM. This CDR3 comprises 16 residues. CDR3 in amino acids: CASSLPIWDSNSPLHF. CDR3 sequence (DNA): TGTGCCAGCAGTTTGCCTATTTGGGACAGTAATTCACCCCTCCACTTT.

This clone has only a few counts. This chain links TRBV10-3 with TRBJ1-2; 8 bases are shared with TRBD1. Germline V gives CDR1 ENHRY, CDR2 SYGVKD. The V gene end was trimmed by 0 bases and the J gene end by 0 bases; junction bases not matched to a gene: 15. The CDR3 has 20 amino acids. The CDR3 here is CAISESTIRQGYSANYGYTF. In nucleotides, the CDR3 is TGTGCCATCAGTGAGTCGACCATAAGACAGGGGTACTCGGCTAACTATGGCTACACCTTC.

The rearrangement uses TRBV6-5 and TRBJ1-1, with D possibly TRBD1 on 5 matching bases. Per the germline V gene, CDR1 is MNHEY and CDR2 is SVGAGI. The CDR3 has 14 amino acids. Trimming took off 2 bases at V and 4 bases at J, with 11 bases between the two ends. The CDR3 sequence is CASSYETGGTEAFF. The CDR3, as DNA: TGTGCCAGCAGTTACGAGACGGGGGGCACTGAAGCTTTCTTT.

The chain recombines TRBV24-1 with TRBJ2-5; 8 bases are shared with TRBD1. V shed 4 bases, J shed 1 base, and the junction held 4 bases outside the gene matches. This CDR3 has 15 amino acids. CDR1 is KGHDR, CDR2 SFDVKD, per germline. CDR3 sequence: CATSEPDRAQETQYF. Here the CDR3 DNA reads TGTGCCACCAGTGAGCCGGACAGGGCCCAAGAGACCCAGTACTTC.

The CDR3 DNA follows: TGTGCCAGTTCGGACAGAGTGAACACTGAAGCTTTCTTT. It codes for CASSDRVNTEAFF. This chain links TRBV19 with TRBJ1-1; D possibly corresponds to TRBD1 (6 bases). The CDR3 is 13 residues long. The germline gives CDR1 LNHDA, CDR2 SQIVND (reference sequence). Trimming took 8 bases from V and 0 from J, leaving 10 bases between them.

The chain uses TRBV5-5 and TRBJ2-4, with D maybe TRBD2 (5 bases). The CDR3 has 16 residues. Germline V gene data show CDR1 as SGHKS and CDR2 as YYEKEE (reference sequence). V lost 4 bases and J lost 6, with 20 bases in between. The DNA for the CDR3 is TGTGCCAGCAGCCTCCCCGCCGGGGTAGTCGGAAACATTCAGTACTTC. Translation gives CASSLPAGVVGNIQYF.

J is TRBJ1-1 and V is TRBV18, with D hard to call. The V gene's germline CDR1 is KGHSH and CDR2 LQKENI. Trimming took off 2 bases at V and 1 base at J, with 8 bases between the two ends. The CDR3 has 14 residues. CDR3 in DNA: TGTGCCAGCTCACCAATGGGCAGGAACACTGAAGCTTTCTTT. It yields the protein CASSPMGRNTEAFF.

J is TRBJ2-7 and V is TRBV18, with 7 bases matching TRBD1. This CDR3 comprises 16 residues. Germline CDR1 reads KGHSH; CDR2 reads LQKENI. V was clipped by 0 bases and J by 5 bases; unmatched bases: 10. The CDR3, as DNA: TGTGCCAGCTCACCACCGGCAGGGACAGTTGGAAACGAGCAGTACGTC. As protein: CASSPPAGTVGNEQYV.

The chain recombines TRBV30 with TRBJ2-1; TRBD2 is a possible D gene (6 bases). CDR1 is GTSNPN, CDR2 SVGIG, per germline (reference sequence). Trimming removed 0 bases at V and 8 bases at J, with 11 bases between. This CDR3 comprises 13 residues. CDR3 DNA: TGTGCCTGGAGTGTGGGGGGATCGGATGAGCAGTTCTTC. Encoded protein: CAWSVGGSDEQFF.

Regarding this clone: The sample holds other DNA sequences that translate to the same CDR3. The V and J genes are TRBV19 and TRBJ1-1; unclear D gene. Trimming shortened V by 3 bases and J by 1 base, and 6 bases separated the two germline ends. The CDR3 contains 13 residues. In germline, CDR1 is LNHDA, CDR2 SQIVND (reference sequence). The CDR3 DNA reads TGTGCCAGTAGTATCAACAAGAACACTGAAGCTTTCTTT. It codes for CASSINKNTEAFF.

The chain joins TRBV2 to TRBJ1-6, with 8 bases matching TRBD1. The CDR3 contains 15 residues. Trimming took 6 bases from V and 7 from J; bases not matched to a gene: 8. Germline CDR1 and CDR2: SNHLY and FYNNEI. The CDR3 DNA reads TGTGCCAGCAGGGAGGACAGGGTTGGGAATTCACCCCTCCACTTT. Amino acid sequence: CASREDRVGNSPLHF.

This clone was counted between two and nine times. This sequence joins TRBV19 and TRBJ1-2; TRBD1 matches 8 bases. This CDR3 region has 15 residues. V trimming: 5 bases; J trimming: 3 bases; junction bases outside the gene matches: 8. The germline CDR1 and CDR2 sequences are LNHDA and SQIVND (reference sequence). Here the CDR3 reads CASSASSTGDYGYTF. As DNA, the CDR3 is TGTGCCAGTAGTGCCTCCTCGACAGGGGACTATGGCTACACCTTC.

This sequence joins TRBV11-2 and TRBJ2-7; 15 nucleotides agree with TRBD2. Germline trimming cut 5 bases from V and 0 bases from J; bases unmatched to any gene: 11. Germline CDR1 is SGHAT and CDR2 is FQNNGV. The CDR3 runs to 19 residues. The chain's CDR3 is CASSQRTSGGAVSSYEQYF. As DNA, the CDR3 is TGTGCCAGCAGCCAAAGGACTAGCGGGGGGGCCGTGAGCTCCTACGAGCAGTACTTC.

The rearrangement joins TRBV30 to TRBJ2-2, with 7 bases matching TRBD2. CDR1 GTSNPN and CDR2 SVGIG come from the germline V gene (reference sequence). This CDR3 is built from 15 residues. Trimming at V came to 2 bases and at J to 5 bases, leaving 8 bases not matched to a gene. CDR3 nucleotides: TGTGCCTGGAGTCCGTCCCACGGGAGGACCGGGGAGCTGTTTTTT. Amino acid sequence: CAWSPSHGRTGELFF.

The chain combines TRBV9 with TRBJ2-7; 7 nucleotides match TRBD2. Unmatched junction bases numbered 4, after V lost 0 bases and J lost 7 bases. There are 13 residues in the CDR3. CDR1 and CDR2 from the germline V gene are SGDLS and YYNGEE. In DNA form, the CDR3 reads TGTGCCAGCAGCGTAGCGGGGGGACTGGAGCAGTACTTC. Translation: CASSVAGGLEQYF.

This chain joins TRBV20-1 and TRBJ1-5; unclear D gene. The V end was cut by 6 bases, the J end by 2 bases, with 17 bases between. The germline gives CDR1 DFQATT, CDR2 SNEGSKA (reference sequence). The CDR3 has 15 amino acids. CDR3 in DNA: TGCAGTGCCAGTGGGTCCTCTCGGGGCAATCAGCCCCAGCATTTT. Its translation is CSASGSSRGNQPQHF.

The V gene is TRBV6-6, the J gene TRBJ2-5; 10 bases line up with TRBD2. Germline V CDR1 and CDR2: MNHNY, SVGAGI (reference sequence). The CDR3 contains 15 residues. V shed 6 bases, J shed 2 bases, and the junction held 6 bases outside the gene matches. The CDR3 is CASRTGLAEQETQYF. DNA of the CDR3: TGTGCCAGCAGGACAGGACTAGCGGAGCAAGAGACCCAGTACTTC.